This TCR beta chain comes out of a study of blood T cell repertoires in COVID-19. About the research overall: COVID-19 samples, acute and convalescent, were from the United States, Italy and Spain. PBMCs, B-cell-depleted T cells, or T cells were the source of the cDNA or gDNA that made up the material.

Seattle enrolled patients during active infection and tracked them longitudinally. The CDR3 has 14 residues. Per germline, CDR1 SNHLY and CDR2 FYNNEI. The trim removed 7 bases at V and 3 bases at J, leaving 6 bases unmatched. In the study's own analysis: Cell counts per sample came from amplifying reference gene primers. Libraries were prepared by immunoSEQ multiplex PCR; TCRdb keeps only in-frame clonotypes and omits some of them. Clonal size and the V and J genes are those of that table, whereas D and trimming came from the DNA. The sample has approximately 200,000 clones; about 95% are singletons. This TCR was sampled from a man aged 25 to 45 with COVID-19, enrolled during active disease. The chain carries TRBV2 and TRBJ1-2; 9 bases align to TRBD1. The sample was peripheral blood. CDR3 coding DNA: TGTGCCAGCACCGAACAGGGGGCGCACTATGGCTACACCTTC. Protein product: CASTEQGAHYGYTF. Full variable domain (missing parts from reference TRBV2 and TRBJ1-2): EPEVTQTPSHQVTQMGQEVILRCVPISNHLYFYWYRQILGQKVEFLVSFYNNEISEKSEIFDDQFSVERPDGSNFTLKIRSTKLEDSAMYFCASTEQGAHYGYTFGSGTRLTVV.